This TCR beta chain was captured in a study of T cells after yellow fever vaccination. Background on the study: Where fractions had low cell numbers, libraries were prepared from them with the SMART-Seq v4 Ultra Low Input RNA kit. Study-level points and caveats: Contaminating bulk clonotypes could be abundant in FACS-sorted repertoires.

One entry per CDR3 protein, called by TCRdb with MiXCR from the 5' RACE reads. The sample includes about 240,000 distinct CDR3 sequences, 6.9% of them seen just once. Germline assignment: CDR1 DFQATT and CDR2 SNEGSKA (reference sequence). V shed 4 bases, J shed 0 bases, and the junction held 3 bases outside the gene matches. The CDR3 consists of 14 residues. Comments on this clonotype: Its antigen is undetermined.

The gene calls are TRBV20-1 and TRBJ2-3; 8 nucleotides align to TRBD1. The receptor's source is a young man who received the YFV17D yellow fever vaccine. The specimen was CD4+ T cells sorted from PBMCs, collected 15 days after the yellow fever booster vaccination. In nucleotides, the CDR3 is TGCAGTGCTACCGGGACAGGCAGCACAGATACGCAGTATTTT. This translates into CSATGTGSTDTQYF.